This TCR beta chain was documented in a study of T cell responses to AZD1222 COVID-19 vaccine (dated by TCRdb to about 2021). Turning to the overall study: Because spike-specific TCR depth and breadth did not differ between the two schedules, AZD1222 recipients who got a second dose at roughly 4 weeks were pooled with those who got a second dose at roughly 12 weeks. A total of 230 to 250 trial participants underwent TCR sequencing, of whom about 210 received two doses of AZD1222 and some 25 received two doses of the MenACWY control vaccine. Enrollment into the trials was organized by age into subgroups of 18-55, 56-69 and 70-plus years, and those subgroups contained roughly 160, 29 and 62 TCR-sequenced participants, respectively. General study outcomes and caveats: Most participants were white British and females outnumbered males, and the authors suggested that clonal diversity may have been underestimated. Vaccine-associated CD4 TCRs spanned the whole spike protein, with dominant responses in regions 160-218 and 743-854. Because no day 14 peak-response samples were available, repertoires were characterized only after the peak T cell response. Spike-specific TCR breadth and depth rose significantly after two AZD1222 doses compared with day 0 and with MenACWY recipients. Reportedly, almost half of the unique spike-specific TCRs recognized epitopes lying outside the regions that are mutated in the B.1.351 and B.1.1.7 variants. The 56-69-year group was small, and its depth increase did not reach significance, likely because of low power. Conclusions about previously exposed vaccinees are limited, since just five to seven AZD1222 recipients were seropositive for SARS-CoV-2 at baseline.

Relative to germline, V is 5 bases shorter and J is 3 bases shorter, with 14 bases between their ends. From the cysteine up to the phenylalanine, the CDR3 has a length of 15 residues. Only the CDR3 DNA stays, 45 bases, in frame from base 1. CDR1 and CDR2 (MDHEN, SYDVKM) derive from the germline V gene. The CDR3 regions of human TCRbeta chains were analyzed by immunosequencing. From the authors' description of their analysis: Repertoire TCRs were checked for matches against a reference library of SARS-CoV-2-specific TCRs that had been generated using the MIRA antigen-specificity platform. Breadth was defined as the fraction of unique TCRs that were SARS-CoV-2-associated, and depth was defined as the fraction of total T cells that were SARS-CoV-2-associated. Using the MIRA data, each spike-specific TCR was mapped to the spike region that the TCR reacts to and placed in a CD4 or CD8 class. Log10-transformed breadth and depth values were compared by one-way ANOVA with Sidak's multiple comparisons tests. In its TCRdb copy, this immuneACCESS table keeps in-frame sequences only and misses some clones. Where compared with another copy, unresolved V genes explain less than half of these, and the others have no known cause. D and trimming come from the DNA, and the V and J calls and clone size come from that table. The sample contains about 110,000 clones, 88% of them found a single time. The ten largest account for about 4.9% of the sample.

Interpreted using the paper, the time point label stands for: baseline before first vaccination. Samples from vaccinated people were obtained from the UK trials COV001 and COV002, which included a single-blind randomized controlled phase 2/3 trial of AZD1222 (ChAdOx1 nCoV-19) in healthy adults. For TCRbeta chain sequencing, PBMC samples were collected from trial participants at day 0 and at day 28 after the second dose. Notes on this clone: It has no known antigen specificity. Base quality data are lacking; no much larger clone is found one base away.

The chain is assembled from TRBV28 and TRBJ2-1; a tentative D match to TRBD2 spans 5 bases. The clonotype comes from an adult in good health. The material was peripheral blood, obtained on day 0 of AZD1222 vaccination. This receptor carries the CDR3 CASSPGWIHYNEQFF. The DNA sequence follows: TGTGCCAGCAGTCCGGGGTGGATTCACTACAATGAGCAGTTCTTC.